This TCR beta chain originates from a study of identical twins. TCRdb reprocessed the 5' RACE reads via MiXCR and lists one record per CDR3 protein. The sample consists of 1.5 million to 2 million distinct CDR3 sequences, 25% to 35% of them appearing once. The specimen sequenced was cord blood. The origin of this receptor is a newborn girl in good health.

CDR3 loop: CASSFSRGLQYEQYF. The CDR3 DNA follows: TGTGCCAGCAGTTTTTCCCGGGGACTTCAATACGAGCAGTACTTC. J is TRBJ2-7 and V is TRBV12-3 or TRBV12-4, with D perhaps TRBD2 (6 bases). The CDR3 has 15 residues. Deletions cut 3 bases from V and 4 bases from J, with 16 bases between.